The clone carrying this T cell receptor (beta chain) was detected many times. Its antigen is currently unknown. This record belongs to a study of molecular identifiers for immune sequencing clone quantification. J was trimmed by 1 base and V by 1 base; bases with no gene match: 23. Germline CDR1 is SQVTM and CDR2 is ANQGSEA. CDR3 size: 24 residues. TCRdb called the PCR reads again in MiXCR, with one record for every CDR3 protein. The sample includes 63,000 or so distinct CDR3 sequences, under 20% of them seen just once. Study-wide results and limits: Same-barcode identical TCR molecules could make highly expanded clones look smaller than they are.

Sequenced input: naive CD8+ T cells from blood, with Jurkat cell RNA spiked in. Subset here: FACS-sorted CD8+CD4-CCR7+CD45RA+ naive T cells. The chain joins TRBV29-1 to TRBJ2-1; 15 bases agree with TRBD2. This clonotype was sampled from a human donor in good health. Some libraries in this study had Jurkat cell RNA spiked in. CDR3: CSVEGWRGKPRTSGRARSYNEQFF. The CDR3 DNA sequence: TGCAGCGTTGAAGGGTGGAGAGGTAAGCCTAGGACTAGCGGGAGGGCCCGGTCCTACAATGAGCAGTTCTTC.